This passage covers 26 T cell receptor beta chains from one sample sequenced in a study of response to subunit inactivated influenza vaccine. TCRdb re-analysed the RT-PCR reads in MiXCR, keeping a single row per CDR3 protein. This table holds around 530,000 distinct CDR3 sequences, 16% found once. Here the sequenced sample was CD4+ T cells sorted from PBMCs, taken roughly 24 months after vaccination. These TCRs come from a man aged 50 to 69 who received an inactivated influenza vaccine.

As regards this clonotype: At one boundary the junction diverges from the germline segment, which might be a read error. This chain connects TRBV10-3 to TRBJ2-2; D not resolved. Germline V gene data show CDR1 as ENHRY and CDR2 as SYGVKD. This CDR3 is built from 13 residues. CDR3 nucleotide sequence: TGTGCCATCAGTGAGTCAAACAACGGGGAGCTGTTTTTT. It specifies CAISESNNGELFF.

This clonotype was seen ten or more times. The chain links TRBV27 to TRBJ1-2, with 7 bases matching TRBD1. The CDR3 runs to 15 residues. CDR1 is MNHEY and CDR2 is SMNVEV in the germline V gene (reference sequence). V lost 6 bases and J lost 8; bases outside the gene matches: 15. CDR3 DNA: TGTGCCAGCAGCCTCGACCCCGCAGGGGGTGGCGGCTACACCTTC. It yields the protein CASSLDPAGGGGYTF.

This clonotype was seen more than once but under ten times. This chain uses TRBV20-1 with TRBJ1-3; a weak D match, TRBD1 (6 bases). The CDR3 is 15 amino acids. Per the germline V gene, CDR1 is DFQATT and CDR2 is SNEGSKA (reference sequence). Trimming shortened V by 7 bases and J by 1 base, and 17 bases separated the two germline ends. CDR3 sequence (DNA): TGCAGTGTCAGAGGGGGGATGCCGTCTGGAAACACCATATATTTT. This encodes CSVRGGMPSGNTIYF.

This clonotype was recorded a few times. The CDR3 DNA follows: TGTGCCAGCAGGCCGGGACAGGGGAATGAAAAACTGTTTTTT. The encoded protein is CASRPGQGNEKLFF. This chain connects TRBV12-3 or TRBV12-4 to TRBJ1-4, with 10 positions matching TRBD1. This CDR3 has 14 amino acids. V dropped 6 bases and J dropped 5; count of bases not matched to a gene: 3.

This clonotype was found a few times. The V gene is TRBV20-1, the J gene TRBJ2-3; TRBD2 matches 10 bases. V shed 6 bases and J 2 bases; nucleotides not matched to a gene: 5. In germline, CDR1 is DFQATT, CDR2 SNEGSKA (reference sequence). CDR3 size: 14 residues. CDR3 nucleotide sequence: TGCAGTGCCCTCGGACTAGCGGCCACAGATACGCAGTATTTT. It encodes CSALGLAATDTQYF.

This clonotype was recorded at least ten times. J is TRBJ1-1 and V is TRBV10-2, with TRBD1 matching 9 bases. The CDR3 sequence is 16 residues long. The J segment lost 3 bases and the V segment lost 4 bases, leaving 9 bases of the junction unmatched. Germline V CDR1 and CDR2: WSHSY, SAAADI. The CDR3 spells CASSATPTGGYTEAFF. DNA for the CDR3: TGCGCCAGCAGTGCAACGCCGACAGGGGGATACACTGAAGCTTTCTTT.

Only a few counts were recorded for this clonotype. The chain recombines TRBV6-4 with TRBJ2-5; 10 nucleotides match TRBD1. Germline lookup yields CDR1 MRHNA and CDR2 SNTAGT. CDR3 length: 13 residues. V dropped 8 bases and J dropped 7; count of bases not matched to a gene: 7. CDR3: CASGGQGERTQYF. CDR3 nucleotide sequence: TGTGCCAGCGGAGGACAGGGGGAACGGACCCAGTACTTC.

The gene calls are TRBV7-2 and TRBJ2-1; 7 bases fit TRBD2. The CDR3 runs 14 residues. The V and J ends lost 2 bases and 9 bases, in that order; junction bases with no gene match: 7. The germline V gene encodes CDR1 SGHTA and CDR2 FQGNSA. Here the CDR3 reads CASSLSGGGSEQFF. The CDR3 nucleotides are TGTGCCAGCAGCTTAAGTGGGGGGGGTAGTGAGCAGTTCTTC. Based on the CDR3 plus reference TRBV7-2 and TRBJ2-1, the full variable domain is GAGVSQSPSNKVTEKGKDVELRCDPISGHTALYWYRQSLGQGLEFLIYFQGNSAPDKSGLPSDRFSAERTGGSVSTLTIQRTQQEDSAVYLCASSLSGGGSEQFFGPGTRLTVL.

This clonotype was seen only a few times. The rearrangement joins TRBV12-3 or TRBV12-4 to TRBJ2-5, with a tentative D call TRBD2 (6 bases). The V and J ends lost 2 bases and 4 bases respectively, with 17 bases between them. This CDR3 contains 16 residues. The CDR3 sequence: CASSLNVGGALETQYF. The CDR3 DNA is TGTGCCAGCAGTTTAAATGTTGGCGGGGCTTTAGAGACCCAGTACTTC.

This clonotype was counted ten times or more. A much larger clone lies a single base off, so this may be a read error. The chain combines TRBV28 with TRBJ2-3, with D hard to call. V lost 4 bases and J 1 base, leaving 3 bases between the germline ends. The CDR3 is 12 residues long. Germline-derived CDR1 and CDR2 are MDHEN and SYDVKM. The CDR3 DNA sequence: TGTGCCAGCAGTTCCGGCACAGATACGCAGTATTTT. Its translation is CASSSGTDTQYF.

This clonotype came up a few times. J is TRBJ1-2 and V is TRBV15; tentative D call: TRBD1 (5 bases). Germline CDR1 is LNHNV and CDR2 is YYDKDF (reference sequence). Trimming shortened V by 3 bases and J by 7 bases, and 9 bases separated the two germline ends. The CDR3 has 12 amino acids. The CDR3 reads CATSSGRGGYTF. The CDR3 DNA reads TGTGCCACCAGCAGTGGAAGGGGTGGCTACACCTTC.

The chain links TRBV2 to TRBJ1-4; weak D call: TRBD1 (5 bases). Trimming pared 1 base from V and 10 bases from J, leaving 13 bases between. This CDR3 has 14 residues. Germline-derived CDR1 and CDR2 are SNHLY and FYNNEI. This CDR3 reads CASSEGRENGKLFF. The CDR3, as DNA: TGTGCCAGCAGTGAAGGCAGGGAAAACGGAAAACTGTTTTTT.

For the CDR3, the DNA is TGCGCCAGCAGCTTGTGGCAGGACTCCTACGAGCAGTACTTC. It specifies CASSLWQDSYEQYF. The V gene is TRBV5-1, the J gene TRBJ2-7; D gene unclear. Trimming took 1 base from V and 0 from J, leaving 8 bases between them. The V gene's germline CDR1 is SGHRS and CDR2 YFSETQ. The CDR3 loop spans 14 amino acids.

The chain employs TRBV7-8 and TRBJ2-3; the match to TRBD2 covers 10 bases. V shed 0 bases and J 6 bases; nucleotides not matched to a gene: 3. Germline loops: CDR1 SGHVS, CDR2 FQNEAQ. The CDR3 loop spans 15 amino acids. CDR3 sequence (DNA): TGTGCCAGCAGCTTAGCACTAGCGGGGCCCGATACGCAGTATTTT. Translated: CASSLALAGPDTQYF.

V and J are TRBV28 and TRBJ2-2, with D perhaps TRBD2 (6 bases). Between the trimmed V and J ends, which lost 6 bases and 4 bases, there was a span of 15 bases. The CDR3 consists of 15 residues. Germline V gene sequence: CDR1 MDHEN, CDR2 SYDVKM. DNA for the CDR3: TGTGCCAGCAGGCTAACCGGGACTGGCACCGGGGAGCTGTTTTTT. Protein product: CASRLTGTGTGELFF.

The gene calls are TRBV11-2 and TRBJ2-7; D gene ambiguous. CDR1 is SGHAT and CDR2 is FQNNGV in the germline V gene. Trimming took 5 bases from V and 4 from J, leaving 15 bases between them. CDR3 length equals 14 residues. The CDR3 DNA reads as TGTGCCAGCAGCCAGACGGATCGCAGGTACGAGCAGTACTTC. Translating it yields CASSQTDRRYEQYF.

The V call is TRBV18, the J call TRBJ2-1, with D possibly TRBD2 on 5 matching bases. CDR1 KGHSH and CDR2 LQKENI come from the germline V gene. This CDR3 contains 16 residues. Trimming removed 0 bases from V and 2 bases from J, with 11 bases in between. CDR3 loop: CASSPPGGLAYNEQFF. CDR3 in DNA: TGTGCCAGCTCACCACCTGGCGGGCTAGCCTACAATGAGCAGTTCTTC.

The V and J genes are TRBV6-1 and TRBJ2-1, with 7 bases identical to TRBD2. CDR1 MNHNS and CDR2 SASEGT come from the germline V gene. This CDR3 has 14 residues. J lost 5 bases, V lost 8 bases, and 9 bases had no gene match. The CDR3: CASSRAGVHNEQFF. CDR3 coding DNA: TGTGCCAGCTCTCGGGCGGGGGTTCACAATGAGCAGTTCTTC.

This clonotype was detected a few times. The rearrangement uses TRBV7-2 and TRBJ2-1; D not resolved. The germline V gene encodes CDR1 SGHTA and CDR2 FQGNSA. With 5 bases removed from V and 6 bases from J, the gap between germline ends came to 11 bases. The CDR3 length is 13 residues. The CDR3 spells CASSRPVGNEQFF. DNA of the CDR3: TGTGCCAGCAGCCGGCCGGTTGGCAATGAGCAGTTCTTC.

This clonotype was found many times. The chain links TRBV6-2 or TRBV6-3 to TRBJ1-3; D is unresolved. Trimming cost V 0 bases and J 0 bases, with 12 bases left between them. Germline lookup yields CDR1 MNHEY and CDR2 SVGEGT. The CDR3 is 17 residues long. The CDR3 loop is CASSYSIYPGSGNTIYF. The CDR3 coding sequence is TGTGCCAGCAGTTACTCGATTTACCCCGGCTCTGGAAACACCATATATTTT.

There are a few counts of this clonotype. V and J are TRBV5-1 and TRBJ1-1; D not resolved. From germline, CDR1 is SGHRS and CDR2 YFSETQ. The V gene lost 4 bases and the J gene lost 5 bases, with 9 bases spanning the gap. The CDR3 is 12 residues long. CDR3 nucleotides: TGCGCCAGCAGCGCGGGTCAGACTGAAGCTTTCTTT. It specifies CASSAGQTEAFF.

This clonotype was detected a few times. One junction end does not reproduce the germline sequence, and a read error may be involved. V gene TRBV28 combines with J gene TRBJ2-7; D ambiguous. CDR1 is MDHEN and CDR2 is SYDVKM in the germline V gene. The CDR3 consists of 15 residues. CDR3 residues: CASSLFLGVSDEQYF. CDR3 nucleotides: TGTGCCAGCAGTTTATTCCTAGGTGTCTCCGACGAGCAGTACTTC. The complete variable domain, with remaining parts taken from reference TRBV28 and TRBJ2-7, reads DVKVTQSSRYLVKRTGEKVFLECVQDMDHENMFWYRQDPGLGLRLIYFSYDVKMKEKGDIPEGYSVSREKKERFSLILESASTNQTSMYLCASSLFLGVSDEQYFGPGTRLTVT.

The chain is built from TRBV29-1 and TRBJ2-4; maybe TRBD2 (5 bases). This CDR3 is 12 amino acids long. V was trimmed by 7 bases and J by 0 bases, leaving 7 bases between them. Germline V gene data show CDR1 as SQVTM and CDR2 as ANQGSEA. CDR3 sequence: CSGGLAKNIQYF. The CDR3 nucleotides are TGCAGCGGCGGACTAGCCAAAAACATTCAGTACTTC.

The chain couples TRBV3-1 to TRBJ2-7; D remains ambiguous. V dropped 0 bases and J dropped 5 bases, with 8 bases sitting between them. Germline loops: CDR1 LGHDT, CDR2 YNNKEL (reference sequence). The CDR3 totals 13 residues. The CDR3 sequence is CASSQDRINEQYF. The DNA of the CDR3 is TGTGCCAGCAGCCAAGATAGGATCAACGAGCAGTACTTC.

This clonotype came up many times. The chain combines TRBV7-3 with TRBJ2-1; TRBD2 matches at 8 bases. This CDR3 region has 18 residues. Germline CDR1 is SGHTA and CDR2 is FQGTGA. Unmatched junction bases numbered 8, after V lost 1 base and J lost 0 bases. The CDR3 spells CASSLMGRTSLSYNEQFF. CDR3 in DNA: TGTGCCAGCAGCTTAATGGGAAGGACTAGCCTCTCCTACAATGAGCAGTTCTTC.

The chain uses TRBV20-1 and TRBJ1-2; TRBD1 might be the D (5 bases). The V end lost 7 bases, the J end lost 8 bases, and 17 bases lay between the germline ends. In germline, CDR1 is DFQATT, CDR2 SNEGSKA (reference sequence). The CDR3 is 12 residues long. The CDR3: CSVPVGDGGYTF. In DNA, the CDR3 is TGCAGTGTCCCTGTGGGGGATGGGGGCTACACCTTC.